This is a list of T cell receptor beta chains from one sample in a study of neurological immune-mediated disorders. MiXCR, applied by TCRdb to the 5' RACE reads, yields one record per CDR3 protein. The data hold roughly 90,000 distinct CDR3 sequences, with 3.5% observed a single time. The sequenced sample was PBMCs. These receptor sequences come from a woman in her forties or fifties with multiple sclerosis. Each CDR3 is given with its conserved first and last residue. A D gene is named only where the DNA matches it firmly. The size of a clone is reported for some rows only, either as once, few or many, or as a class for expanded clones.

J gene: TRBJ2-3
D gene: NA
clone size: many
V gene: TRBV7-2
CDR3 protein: CASSLASASTDTQYF
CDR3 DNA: TGTGCCAGCAGCTTAGCGAGCGCAAGCACAGATACGCAGTATTTT

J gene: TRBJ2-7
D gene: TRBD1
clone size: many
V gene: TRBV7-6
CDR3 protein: CASSLEQGVLYEQYF
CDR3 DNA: TGTGCCAGCAGCTTAGAGCAGGGGGTACTCTACGAGCAGTACTTC

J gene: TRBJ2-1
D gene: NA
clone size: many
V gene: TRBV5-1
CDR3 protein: CASSLPIADNEQFF
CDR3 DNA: TGCGCCAGCAGCTTGCCAATAGCGGACAATGAGCAGTTCTTC

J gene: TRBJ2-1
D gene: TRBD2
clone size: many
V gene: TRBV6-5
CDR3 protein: CASRAGGLYNEQFF
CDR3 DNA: TGTGCCAGCCGAGCGGGGGGCCTGTACAATGAGCAGTTCTTC

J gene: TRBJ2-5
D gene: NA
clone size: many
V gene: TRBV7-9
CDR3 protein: CASSKPPGFGETQYF
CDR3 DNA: TGTGCCAGCAGCAAGCCCCCGGGGTTTGGGGAGACCCAGTACTTC

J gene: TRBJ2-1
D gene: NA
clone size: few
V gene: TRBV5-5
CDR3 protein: CASSLGTTAYNEQFF
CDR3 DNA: TGTGCCAGCAGCTTGGGAACGACAGCCTACAATGAGCAGTTCTTC

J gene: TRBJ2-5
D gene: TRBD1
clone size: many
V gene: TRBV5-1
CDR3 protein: CASRTAGTGGIETQYF
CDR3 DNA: TGCGCCAGCAGGACTGCGGGGACAGGGGGAATAGAGACCCAGTACTTC

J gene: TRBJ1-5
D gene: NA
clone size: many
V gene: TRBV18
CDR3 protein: CASSPGAGEPQHF
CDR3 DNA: TGTGCCAGCTCACCTGGGGCGGGGGAGCCCCAGCATTTT

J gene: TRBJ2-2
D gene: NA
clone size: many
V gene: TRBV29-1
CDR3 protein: CSVDRGLGFTGELFF
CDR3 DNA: TGCAGCGTTGACAGAGGTTTGGGATTCACCGGGGAGCTGTTTTTT

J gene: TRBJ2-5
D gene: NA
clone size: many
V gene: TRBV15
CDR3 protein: CATSRGGRTTETQYF
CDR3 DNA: TGTGCCACCAGCAGAGGAGGAAGGACAACGGAGACCCAGTACTTC

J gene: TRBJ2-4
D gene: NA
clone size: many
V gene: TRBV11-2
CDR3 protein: CASSQNPMGGAQYF
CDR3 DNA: TGTGCCAGCAGTCAGAACCCGATGGGAGGAGCTCAGTACTTC

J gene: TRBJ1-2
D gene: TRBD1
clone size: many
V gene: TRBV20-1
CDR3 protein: CSAYTGAYGYTF
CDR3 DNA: TGCAGTGCTTACACAGGGGCTTATGGCTACACCTTC

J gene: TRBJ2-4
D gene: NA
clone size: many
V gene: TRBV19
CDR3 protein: CASSDQGGYIQYF
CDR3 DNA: TGTGCCAGTAGTGACCAGGGGGGATACATTCAGTACTTC

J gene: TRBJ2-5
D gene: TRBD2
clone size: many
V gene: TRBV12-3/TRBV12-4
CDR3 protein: CASRASGGGQETQYF
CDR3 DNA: TGTGCCAGCAGGGCTAGCGGGGGGGGACAAGAGACCCAGTACTTC

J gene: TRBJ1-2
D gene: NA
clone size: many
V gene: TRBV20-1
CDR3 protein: CSARTDLNFYGYTF
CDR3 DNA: TGCAGTGCTAGGACAGACCTAAACTTCTATGGCTACACCTTC

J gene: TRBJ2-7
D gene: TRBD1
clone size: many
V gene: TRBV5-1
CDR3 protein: CASNPDRGPYEQYF
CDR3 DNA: TGCGCCAGCAATCCAGACAGGGGTCCGTACGAGCAGTACTTC

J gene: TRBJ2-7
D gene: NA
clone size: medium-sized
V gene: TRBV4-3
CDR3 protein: CASSQDWRGSYEQYF
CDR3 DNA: TGCGCCAGCAGCCAAGATTGGCGGGGCTCCTACGAGCAGTACTTC

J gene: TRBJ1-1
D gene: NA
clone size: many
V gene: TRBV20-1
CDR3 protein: CSARDGHREAFF
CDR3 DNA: TGCAGTGCTAGAGACGGACACAGGGAAGCTTTCTTT

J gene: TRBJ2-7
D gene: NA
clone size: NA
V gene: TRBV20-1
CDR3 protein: CSASEQYF
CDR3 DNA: TGCAGTGCTAGTGAGCAGTACTTC

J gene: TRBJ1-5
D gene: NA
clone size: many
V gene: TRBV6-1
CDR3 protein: CASIQPQHF
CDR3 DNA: TGTGCCAGCATACAGCCCCAGCATTTT

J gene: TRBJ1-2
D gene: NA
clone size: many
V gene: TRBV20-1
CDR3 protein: CSARVEGGGGYTF
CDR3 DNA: TGCAGTGCTAGAGTAGAGGGGGGCGGTGGCTACACCTTC

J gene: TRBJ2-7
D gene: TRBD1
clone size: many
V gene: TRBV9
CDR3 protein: CASSRQGRYEQYF
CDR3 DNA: TGTGCCAGCAGCCGACAGGGGAGATACGAGCAGTACTTC

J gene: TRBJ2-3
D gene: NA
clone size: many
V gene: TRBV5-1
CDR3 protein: CASSLLSGSDTQYF
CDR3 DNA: TGCGCCAGCAGCTTGCTCTCGGGGTCAGATACGCAGTATTTT

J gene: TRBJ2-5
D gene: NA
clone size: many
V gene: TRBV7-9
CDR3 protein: CASSVGRGALKTQYF
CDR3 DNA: TGTGCCAGCAGCGTCGGTCGGGGGGCTTTAAAGACCCAGTACTTC

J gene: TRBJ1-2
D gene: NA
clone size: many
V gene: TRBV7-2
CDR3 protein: CAVGFGEDGYTF
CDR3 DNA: TGTGCCGTAGGCTTCGGTGAGGATGGCTACACCTTC

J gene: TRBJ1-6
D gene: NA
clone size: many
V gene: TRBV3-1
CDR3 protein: CASSQFLRQVVDSPLHF
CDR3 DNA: TGTGCCAGCAGCCAATTCCTTCGACAGGTGGTCGATTCACCCCTCCACTTT

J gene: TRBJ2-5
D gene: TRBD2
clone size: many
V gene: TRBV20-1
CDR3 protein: CSARETSGAWTQYF
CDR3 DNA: TGCAGTGCTCGAGAGACTAGCGGGGCGTGGACCCAGTACTTC

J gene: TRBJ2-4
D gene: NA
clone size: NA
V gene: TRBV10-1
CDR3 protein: CASRQPGKPKKRIAKNIQYF
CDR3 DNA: TGCGCCAGCCGACAACCGGGAAAGCCAAAAAAAAGGATAGCCAAAAACATTCAGTACTTC